The rows below give T cell receptor beta chains drawn from one sample of a study of T cells expressing NK-cell markers. Reanalyzing the 5' RACE reads, TCRdb keeps one entry per CDR3 protein, without DNA. The sample holds around 100,000 distinct CDR3 sequences. Sequencing used blood T cells: a sorted CD56 or NKG2C T cell subset, CD4+ or CD8+ T cells, or bulk PBMC T cells (not recorded which). The origin of the receptors is a woman aged 18-70 years in good health. CDR3s include the opening cysteine and the closing phenylalanine or tryptophan. Expanded clones are given a class, and other clones once, few, many or no size at all.

V gene	clone size	J gene	CDR3 protein
TRBV9	-	TRBJ2-5	CASSPRTSEKQETQYF
TRBV9	-	TRBJ2-3	CASSVPTDTQYF
TRBV11-2	-	TRBJ1-1	CASSSWDRGNTEAFF
TRBV6-1	-	TRBJ2-2	CASTWDSNTGELFF
TRBV5-1	-	TRBJ2-7	CASSVPEREIQYEQYF
TRBV4-2	-	TRBJ1-1	CASSQDEDTYMNTEAFF
TRBV18	-	TRBJ2-1	CASSPWGGPNEQFF
TRBV5-6	-	TRBJ2-1	CASSFGVSSYNEQFF
TRBV4-3	-	TRBJ1-2	CASSQGFGQSYGYTF
TRBV11-1	-	TRBJ2-1	CASSRPPRTSGRQGDEQFF
TRBV9	-	TRBJ1-2	CASSAYREGYGYTF
TRBV11-2	-	TRBJ2-3	CASSAGQGASDTQYF
TRBV4-1	-	TRBJ2-1	CASSQEMRHNEQFF
TRBV12-5	-	TRBJ2-3	CASGLSSEGTDTQYF
TRBV7-9	-	TRBJ1-1	CASSLEYSEAFF
TRBV6-1	-	TRBJ1-5	CASRPGTEGDQPQHF
TRBV11-1	-	TRBJ2-7	CASSPKQISYEQYF
TRBV5-1	-	TRBJ2-5	CASSFGEVGPSPQETQYF
TRBV30	-	TRBJ2-2	CAWRRSTGELFF
TRBV7-3	-	TRBJ2-2	CASSFQANTGELFF
TRBV6-1	-	TRBJ2-1	CASSPEDGGGNNEQFF
TRBV27	-	TRBJ2-1	CASSLWGQNNEQFF
TRBV19	-	TRBJ1-2	CASSPLSGGYGYTF
TRBV28	-	TRBJ2-1	CASSPGLASGNEQFF
TRBV3-1	-	TRBJ2-5	CASSPGLTQYF
TRBV5-1	-	TRBJ2-3	CASSSNTDTQYF
TRBV9	-	TRBJ2-3	CASSVEAGGLDTQYF
TRBV4-3	-	TRBJ2-7	CASSQGRGPGYEQYF
TRBV24-1	-	TRBJ2-5	CATSQGGETQYF
TRBV5-1	medium-sized	TRBJ1-1	CASNGGASDTEAFF
TRBV12-3/TRBV12-4	-	TRBJ2-5	CASSLAVSPETQYF
TRBV5-5	-	TRBJ1-1	CASSAIGTGPRNEAFF
TRBV11-2	-	TRBJ1-2	CASSSQLGDGYTF